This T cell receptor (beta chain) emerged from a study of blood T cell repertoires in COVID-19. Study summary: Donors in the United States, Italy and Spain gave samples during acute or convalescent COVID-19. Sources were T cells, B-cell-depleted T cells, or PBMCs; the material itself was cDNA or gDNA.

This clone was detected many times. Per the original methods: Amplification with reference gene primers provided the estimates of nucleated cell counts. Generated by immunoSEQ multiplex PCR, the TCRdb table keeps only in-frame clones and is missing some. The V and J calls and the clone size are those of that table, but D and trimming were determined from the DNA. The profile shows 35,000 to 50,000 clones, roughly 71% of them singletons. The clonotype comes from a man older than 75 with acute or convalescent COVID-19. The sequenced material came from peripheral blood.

CDR3 sequence (DNA): TGTGCCAGCACCCCCACATGGAATCAGCCCCAGCATTTT. Its protein product is CASTPTWNQPQHF. The gene calls are TRBV12-3 or TRBV12-4 and TRBJ1-5; no clear D gene. Trimming stripped 7 bases from V and 4 bases from J, with 11 bases between. The CDR3 is 13 residues long.